These T cell receptor beta chains were read from a single sample in a study of blood T cell repertoires in COVID-19. The protocol was immunoSEQ multiplex PCR, while the TCRdb copy is restricted to in-frame clones and leaves out a portion. This table has roughly 220,000 clones, 75% to 90% appearing once. Sequencing used PBMCs or T cells enriched from blood (not recorded which). The receptors stem from a woman between 18 and 29 years old in a cohort exposed to, infected with or recovered from COVID-19 (not recorded which). Each CDR3 is given with its conserved first and last residue. The order of the fields is CDR3 length, V gene, J gene, D gene, clone size, CDR3 protein, CDR3 DNA. The D gene is left open where the match is weak. The size entry is marked missing in some rows and otherwise reads once, few, many or a size class.

14,TRBV28,TRBJ2-7,TRBD1,.,CASSLPDRGYEQYF,TGTGCCAGCAGCTTACCCGACAGGGGCTACGAGCAGTACTTC
12,TRBV19,TRBJ2-7,.,once,CASSLTGYEQYF,TGTGCCAGTAGTTTAACTGGCTACGAGCAGTACTTC
15,TRBV9,TRBJ1-1,TRBD1,.,CASSVDGTGGSEAFF,TGTGCCAGCAGCGTAGACGGGACAGGGGGATCTGAAGCTTTCTTT
15,TRBV27,TRBJ1-2,TRBD1,.,CASSDRTGGNYGYTF,TGTGCCAGCAGCGACCGGACAGGGGGCAACTATGGCTACACCTTC
18,TRBV11-3,TRBJ2-6,.,once,CASSPKQTESSGANVLTF,TGTGCCAGCAGCCCAAAGCAGACAGAGTCCTCTGGGGCCAACGTCCTGACTTTC
14,TRBV6-5,TRBJ2-3,TRBD1,.,CASKRDRGTDTQYF,TGTGCCAGCAAACGGGACAGGGGCACAGATACGCAGTATTTT
20,TRBV3-1/TRBV3-2,TRBJ2-3,TRBD2,.,CASSRLRGLAGGPFTDTQYF,TGTGCCAGCAGCCGTTTAAGGGGACTAGCGGGGGGCCCTTTCACAGATACGCAGTATTTT
16,TRBV28,TRBJ2-3,.,.,CASSLHTGGRDGTQYF,TGTGCCAGCAGTTTACACACAGGGGGGAGGGATGGTACGCAGTATTTT
11,TRBV4-2,TRBJ1-1,.,.,CASSGETEAFF,TGTGCCAGCAGTGGGGAGACTGAAGCTTTCTTT
15,TRBV11-3,TRBJ2-1,.,.,CASSLRDFLPNEQFF,TGTGCCAGCAGCCTCCGAGACTTCCTCCCCAATGAGCAGTTCTTC
16,TRBV9,TRBJ1-1,.,.,CASSVGGGFRDNEAFF,TGTGCCAGCAGCGTAGGAGGGGGATTCCGGGACAATGAAGCTTTCTTT
14,TRBV2,TRBJ2-7,TRBD1,.,CASSVDRGTYEQYF,TGTGCCAGCAGTGTAGACAGGGGTACCTACGAGCAGTACTTC
14,TRBV2,TRBJ1-4,.,.,CASSELPGGEKLFF,TGTGCCAGCAGTGAACTTCCAGGTGGAGAAAAACTGTTTTTT
13,TRBV19,TRBJ1-1,.,.,CASKGQLNTEAFF,TGTGCCAGTAAGGGACAACTGAACACTGAAGCTTTCTTT
14,TRBV7-3,TRBJ1-3,TRBD1,.,CASSPTGAGNTIYF,TGTGCCAGCAGCCCGACAGGGGCTGGAAACACCATATATTTT
14,TRBV15,TRBJ1-5,.,.,CATSMRVGIQPQHF,TGTGCCACCAGTATGAGGGTGGGTATTCAGCCCCAGCATTTT
15,TRBV29-1,TRBJ2-1,.,.,CSVTTGRQGYNEQFF,TGCAGCGTCACTACCGGACGTCAGGGGTACAATGAGCAGTTCTTC
15,TRBV28,TRBJ2-3,TRBD2,once,CASRGAGGATDTQYF,TGTGCCAGCAGGGGGGCGGGGGGGGCGACAGATACGCAGTATTTT
17,TRBV11-3,TRBJ1-4,.,.,CASSLDRYEATNEKLFF,TGTGCCAGCAGCTTAGATAGATACGAGGCCACTAATGAAAAACTGTTTTTT
13,TRBV18,TRBJ1-1,TRBD1,.,CASSPDRDTEAFF,TGTGCCAGCTCACCAGACAGGGATACTGAAGCTTTCTTT
15,TRBV4-2,TRBJ1-1,.,.,CASSQDGGRDTEAFF,TGTGCCAGCAGCCAAGATGGGGGCCGGGACACTGAAGCTTTCTTT
14,TRBV7-9,TRBJ1-2,.,once,CASSLAGVGYGYTF,TGTGCCAGCAGCTTAGCAGGGGTTGGCTATGGCTACACCTTC
14,TRBV27,TRBJ1-2,TRBD1,few,CASRSMTGNYGYTF,TGTGCCAGCCGAAGCATGACAGGGAACTATGGCTACACCTTC
16,TRBV9,TRBJ2-5,TRBD2,few,CASSSRSSGAQETQYF,TGTGCCAGCAGCTCCCGTTCTAGCGGGGCACAAGAGACCCAGTACTTC
15,TRBV7-2,TRBJ2-3,TRBD2,.,CASSIQAGGPDTQYF,TGTGCCAGCAGCATCCAAGCGGGAGGGCCCGATACGCAGTATTTT
15,TRBV6-2/TRBV6-3,TRBJ1-2,TRBD1,.,CASSTGQPINYGYTF,TGTGCCAGCAGCACGGGACAGCCGATCAACTATGGCTACACCTTC
16,TRBV25-1,TRBJ2-5,TRBD1,.,CASSELTGGREETQYF,TGTGCCAGCAGTGAACTAACAGGGGGCCGAGAAGAGACCCAGTACTTC
18,TRBV4-1,TRBJ1-2,.,once,CASSHPAGPQGKGSSYTF,TGCGCCAGCAGCCATCCTGCTGGACCACAGGGAAAAGGGAGCAGCTACACCTTC
14,TRBV28,TRBJ1-1,TRBD1,.,CASSLLDRGSTAFF,TGTGCCAGCAGTTTATTGGACAGGGGGTCGACAGCTTTCTTT
14,TRBV5-3,TRBJ2-3,TRBD2,.,CGCRSGGSTDTQYF,TGCGGGTGCCGGAGCGGGGGAAGCACAGATACGCAGTATTTT
11,TRBV5-1,TRBJ1-2,.,many,CASSWEGGYTF,TGCGCCAGCAGCTGGGAGGGTGGCTACACCTTC
19,TRBV27,TRBJ1-6,TRBD1,.,CASSFGTGDRFSYNSPLHF,TGTGCCAGCAGTTTCGGGACAGGAGATAGGTTTTCCTATAATTCACCCCTCCACTTT
17,TRBV19,TRBJ2-7,TRBD1,.,CASSPRRTGGRYYEQYF,TGTGCCAGTAGTCCTAGGCGGACAGGGGGCAGGTACTACGAGCAGTACTTC
14,TRBV27,TRBJ1-1,.,.,CASRAGERNTEAFF,TGTGCCAGCAGAGCGGGCGAGAGGAACACTGAAGCTTTCTTT
15,TRBV9,TRBJ2-3,TRBD2,.,CASSVSGVSTDTQYF,TGTGCCAGCAGCGTGAGCGGGGTAAGCACAGATACGCAGTATTTT
14,TRBV10-3,TRBJ1-2,.,.,CAISESTGNYGYTF,TGTGCCATCAGTGAGTCGACAGGAAACTATGGCTACACCTTC
13,TRBV10-1,TRBJ1-2,.,.,CASSEPRDYGYTF,TGCGCCAGCAGTGAGCCCCGGGACTATGGCTACACCTTC
18,TRBV27,TRBJ2-2,TRBD2,.,CASSSGLAGAANTGELFF,TGTGCCAGCAGTTCCGGACTAGCGGGGGCTGCGAACACCGGGGAGCTGTTTTTT
14,TRBV6-1,TRBJ1-1,.,.,CASSEYHRNTEAFF,TGTGCCAGCAGTGAATATCACAGGAACACTGAAGCTTTCTTT
14,TRBV28,TRBJ1-2,TRBD1,.,CASSSGTVSYGYTF,TGTGCCAGCAGCTCCGGGACAGTTTCCTATGGCTACACCTTC
13,TRBV24-1,TRBJ2-1,.,.,CATSDLRYNEQFF,TGTGCCACCAGTGATTTGCGCTACAATGAGCAGTTCTTC
17,TRBV15,TRBJ1-2,TRBD1,many,CATSRERGGQGIYGYTF,TGTGCCACCAGCAGAGAACGGGGGGGACAGGGGATCTATGGCTACACCTTC
17,TRBV24-1,TRBJ2-3,.,.,CATSPRTGSRTTDTQYF,TGTGCCACCAGCCCCCGTACAGGGAGTAGGACAACAGATACGCAGTATTTT
15,TRBV7-2,TRBJ2-3,TRBD2,.,CASSDQRASGDTQYF,TGTGCCAGCAGCGATCAACGGGCTAGCGGCGATACGCAGTATTTT
16,TRBV28,TRBJ1-3,TRBD1,.,CASSPTGGYNGNTIYF,TGTGCCAGCAGTCCAACAGGGGGCTATAATGGAAACACCATATATTTT